The table lists the clone carrying this T cell receptor (beta chain) with many counts. TCRdb ran MiXCR on the 5' RACE reads and lists one entry per CDR3 protein. The sample lists about 41,000 distinct CDR3 sequences, roughly 4.3% occurring once. This entry belongs to a study of T cells of healthy individuals. CDR1 and CDR2 from the germline V gene are KGHDR and SFDVKD. The CDR3 is 12 residues long. Deletions cut 5 bases from V and 2 bases from J, with 5 bases between. The source is a human donor in good health. V usage is TRBV24-1 and J usage is TRBJ2-5; D unclear. CDR3 region: CATSVGQETQYF. The CDR3 nucleotides are TGTGCCACCAGTGTCGGTCAAGAGACCCAGTACTTC.